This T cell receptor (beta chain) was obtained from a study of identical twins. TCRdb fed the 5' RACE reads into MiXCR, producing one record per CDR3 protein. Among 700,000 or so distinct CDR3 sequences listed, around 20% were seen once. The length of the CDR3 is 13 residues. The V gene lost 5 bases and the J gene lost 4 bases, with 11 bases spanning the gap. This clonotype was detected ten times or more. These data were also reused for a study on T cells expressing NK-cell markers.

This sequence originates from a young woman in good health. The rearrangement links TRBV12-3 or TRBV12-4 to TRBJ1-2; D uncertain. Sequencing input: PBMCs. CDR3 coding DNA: TGTGCCAGCAGTCGGAGGCCCTCCTATGGCTACACCTTC. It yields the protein CASSRRPSYGYTF.